The clone carrying this T cell receptor (beta chain) was detected only a few times. Its antigen is as yet unknown. The sample belongs to a study of shared clonotypes between healthy human individuals. TCRdb's table, derived via immunoSEQ multiplex PCR, lists solely in-frame clones and lacks some. This repertoire shows some 200,000 clones, approximately 60% found once; its top ten account for about 10%. Germline assignment: CDR1 WNHNN and CDR2 SYGVQD (reference sequence). This CDR3 has 15 residues. V was clipped by 2 bases and J by 7 bases; unmatched bases: 3. Notes on the study in general: The study sampled only blood, and tissue repertoires likely differ. Naive subsets usually exceeded memory subsets in estimated richness. A handful of donors had roughly 5% of their naive CD4 clonotypes in common.

Investigators divided CD4+ cells into CD45RA+ naive and CD45RA-negative memory subsets. The origin of this receptor is a man aged 25 to 40 in good health. V and J are TRBV10-1 and TRBJ2-1; 12 bases are a match to TRBD2. Material: memory CD4+ T cells sorted from blood. Subset defined: CD45RA-negative fraction. The CDR3: CASSEEGTSGNEQFF. The CDR3 DNA reads TGCGCCAGCAGTGAGGAAGGGACTAGCGGGAATGAGCAGTTCTTC.